These 21 T cell receptor beta chains were all obtained from the same sample, sequenced in a study of blood T cell repertoires in COVID-19. Only in-frame clones appear in the TCRdb table, and some are missing; sequencing was by immunoSEQ multiplex PCR. The data show about 190,000 clones, roughly 80% seen once. Sequenced material: PBMCs or T cells enriched from blood (not recorded which). Receptors originate from a woman aged 30 to 39 who had recovered from COVID-19.

The chain employs TRBV7-9 and TRBJ1-3, with unresolved D. Trimming pared 6 bases from V and 1 base from J, leaving 10 bases between. CDR1 and CDR2 from the germline V gene are SEHNR and FQNEAQ (reference sequence). The CDR3 has 14 amino acids. DNA of the CDR3: TGTGCCAGCAGGTTTACACCTTCTGGAAACACCATATATTTT. Its translation is CASRFTPSGNTIYF.

The chain has TRBV11-1 and TRBJ2-1; 7 positions match TRBD1. Germline-derived CDR1 and CDR2 are SGHAT and FQDESV (reference sequence). Germline trimming cut 5 bases from V and 9 bases from J; bases unmatched to any gene: 13. CDR3 size: 15 residues. In nucleotides, the CDR3 is TGTGCCAGCAGCCGACAGGGCATCGCCGGAGCTGAGCAGTTCTTC. Its protein is CASSRQGIAGAEQFF. Based on the CDR3 plus reference TRBV11-1 and TRBJ2-1, the full variable domain is EAEVAQSPRYKITEKSQAVAFWCDPISGHATLYWYRQILGQGPELLVQFQDESVVDDSQLPKDRFSAERLKGVDSTLKIQPAELGDSAMYLCASSRQGIAGAEQFFGPGTRLTVL.

The gene calls are TRBV19 and TRBJ2-3; TRBD2 aligns across 7 bases. V lost 3 bases, J lost 5 bases, and 5 bases stayed unmatched. Looked up from germline, CDR1 is LNHDA and CDR2 is SQIVND (reference sequence). The CDR3 has 14 amino acids. The CDR3 protein is CASSISGTGDTQYF. In DNA form, the CDR3 reads TGTGCCAGTAGTATCAGCGGGACGGGAGATACGCAGTATTTT. The entire variable domain, with the rest obtained from reference TRBV19 and TRBJ2-3, is as follows: DGGITQSPKYLFRKEGQNVTLSCEQNLNHDAMYWYRQDPGQGLRLIYYSQIVNDFQKGDIAEGYSVSREKKESFPLTVTSAQKNPTAFYLCASSISGTGDTQYFGPGTRLTVL.

As DNA, the CDR3 is TGCGCCAGCAGCTCTCTTCCGGGACTAGCGGGAGGATCAAAAAACATTCAGTACTTC. It specifies CASSSLPGLAGGSKNIQYF. The genes are TRBV5-1 and TRBJ2-4, with TRBD2 matching 15 bases. Trimming cost V 3 bases and J 4 bases; bases outside gene matches: 11. The germline V gene encodes CDR1 SGHRS and CDR2 YFSETQ. There are 19 residues in the CDR3.

The CDR3 DNA reads as TGTGCCAGCAGCTTGGACAACTACGAGCAGTACTTC. As protein: CASSLDNYEQYF. V is TRBV7-9 and J is TRBJ2-7; D may be TRBD1 (5 bases). Trimming removed 3 bases at V and 3 bases at J, with 6 bases between. The germline CDR1 and CDR2 sequences are SEHNR and FQNEAQ (reference sequence). CDR3 length: 12 residues.

J is TRBJ2-1 and V is TRBV28; 8 nucleotides align to TRBD1. V lost 10 bases and J lost 9; bases outside the gene matches: 11. Germline V gene data show CDR1 as MDHEN and CDR2 as SYDVKM. The CDR3 runs to 13 residues. The CDR3 region is CATDRALGGEQFF. CDR3 sequence (DNA): TGTGCCACGGACAGGGCCCTAGGCGGTGAGCAGTTCTTC.

The rearrangement links TRBV10-3 to TRBJ1-2; a possible D gene is TRBD1 (5 bases). The CDR3 is made up of 12 amino acids. Germline-derived CDR1 and CDR2 are ENHRY and SYGVKD. V was shortened by 7 bases and J by 8 bases, with 14 bases between the two germline ends. This CDR3 reads CAIKGPNRGYTF. The CDR3, as DNA: TGTGCCATCAAGGGGCCCAATAGGGGCTACACCTTC.

The chain joins TRBV7-3 to TRBJ2-1, with a weak D call TRBD1 (5 bases). The CDR3 is 12 residues long. V gave up 5 bases and J gave up 7 bases, with 9 bases separating them. Looked up from germline, CDR1 is SGHTA and CDR2 is FQGTGA. The DNA for the CDR3 is TGTGCCAGCAGCAATAGGGGTAATGAGCAGTTCTTC. Amino acid sequence: CASSNRGNEQFF.

This chain joins TRBV19 and TRBJ2-7; D is undetermined. Per germline, CDR1 LNHDA and CDR2 SQIVND (reference sequence). The CDR3 is made up of 16 amino acids. V dropped 5 bases and J dropped 1 base, with 18 bases sitting between them. DNA of the CDR3: TGTGCCAGTAGTCCACGTCTGCAAGTCGGTTCCTACGAGCAGTACTTC. Residues: CASSPRLQVGSYEQYF. Based on the CDR3 plus reference TRBV19 and TRBJ2-7, the full variable domain is DGGITQSPKYLFRKEGQNVTLSCEQNLNHDAMYWYRQDPGQGLRLIYYSQIVNDFQKGDIAEGYSVSREKKESFPLTVTSAQKNPTAFYLCASSPRLQVGSYEQYFGPGTRLTVT.

This clone was picked up one time. The chain recombines TRBV15 with TRBJ1-5; 9 bases are a match to TRBD1. CDR1 and CDR2 from the germline V gene are LNHNV and YYDKDF (reference sequence). This CDR3 region has 16 residues. V trimming: 2 bases; J trimming: 7 bases; junction bases outside the gene matches: 9. CDR3 in amino acids: CATSRLPGQGPQPQHF. For the CDR3, the DNA is TGTGCCACCAGCAGATTACCGGGACAGGGTCCACAGCCCCAGCATTTT.

The chain uses TRBV18 and TRBJ1-6; 9 bases line up with TRBD1. After removal of 1 base from V and 6 bases from J, the junction contained 1 base not matched to a gene. This CDR3 region has 15 residues. Germline-derived CDR1 and CDR2 are KGHSH and LQKENI. In DNA form, the CDR3 reads TGTGCCAGCTCACCACACAGGGGGCTTAATTCACCCCTCCACTTT. Its translation: CASSPHRGLNSPLHF.

This clone occurred once. V usage is TRBV14 and J usage is TRBJ2-7; perhaps TRBD2 as D (6 bases). Germline V gene lookup returns CDR1 SGHDN and CDR2 FVKESK. Trimming pared 3 bases from V and 10 bases from J, leaving 13 bases between. This CDR3 spans 12 amino acids. CDR3 in amino acids: CASSQGLAPQYV. CDR3 DNA: TGTGCCAGCAGCCAGGGTCTAGCGCCTCAGTACGTC.

The chain joins TRBV4-2 to TRBJ2-6, with 10 bases lining up with TRBD1. The CDR3 has 19 residues. Per the germline V gene, CDR1 is LGHNA and CDR2 is YNFKEQ. V lost 1 base and J lost 1; bases outside the gene matches: 7. The DNA of the CDR3 is TGTGCCAGCAGCCAAGGGGAGGCGGGACAGGGGTCTGGGGCCAACGTCCTGACTTTC. This gives the protein CASSQGEAGQGSGANVLTF.

The chain is built from TRBV9 and TRBJ1-4, with unresolved D. The V end was cut by 0 bases, the J end by 5 bases, with 8 bases between. Looked up from germline, CDR1 is SGDLS and CDR2 is YYNGEE. This CDR3 spans 14 amino acids. The CDR3 loop is CASSVGAENEKLFF. The CDR3 DNA follows: TGTGCCAGCAGCGTAGGAGCCGAGAATGAAAAACTGTTTTTT.

This clone appeared once. The V gene is TRBV19, the J gene TRBJ1-5; 9 nucleotides agree with TRBD1. The trim removed 6 bases at V and 5 bases at J, leaving 8 bases unmatched. The CDR3 covers 15 residues. CDR1 is LNHDA, CDR2 SQIVND, per germline (reference sequence). The CDR3 DNA is TGTGCCAGTAGCAGGGACAGGGAAGGCTATCAGCCCCAGCATTTT. Translation gives CASSRDREGYQPQHF.

This sequence joins TRBV28 and TRBJ1-5; the D is unclear. Germline-derived CDR1 and CDR2 are MDHEN and SYDVKM. V lost 8 bases and J lost 1, with 6 bases in between. The CDR3 length is 12 residues. CDR3 DNA sequence: TGTGCCAGCCGAGGGAGCAATCAGCCCCAGCATTTT. This gives the protein CASRGSNQPQHF.

The chain recombines TRBV5-1 with TRBJ1-4, with D unresolved. In germline, CDR1 is SGHRS, CDR2 YFSETQ. Trimming cost V 4 bases and J 0 bases, with 10 bases left between them. CDR3 size: 15 residues. Here the CDR3 reads CASSPERATNEKLFF. The CDR3 coding sequence is TGCGCCAGCAGCCCCGAGAGGGCAACTAATGAAAAACTGTTTTTT.

This chain uses TRBV18 with TRBJ1-4; 8 nucleotides match TRBD1. V lost 1 base and J lost 8; bases outside the gene matches: 6. The CDR3 consists of 15 residues. The V gene's germline CDR1 is KGHSH and CDR2 LQKENI. The CDR3 nucleotides read TGTGCCAGCTCACCACTCCGGGACAGGAGCGAAAAACTGTTTTTT. This codes for CASSPLRDRSEKLFF. The full variable domain, rest sourced from reference TRBV18 and TRBJ1-4, is NAGVMQNPRHLVRRRGQEARLRCSPMKGHSHVYWYRQLPEEGLKFMVYLQKENIIDESGMPKERFSAEFPKEGPSILRIQQVVRGDSAAYFCASSPLRDRSEKLFFGSGTQLSVL.

This sequence joins TRBV7-3 and TRBJ2-3; TRBD1 might be the D (6 bases). V was trimmed by 1 base and J by 0 bases, leaving 8 bases between them. The CDR3 totals 15 residues. CDR1 is SGHTA, CDR2 FQGTGA, per germline. DNA for the CDR3: TGTGCCAGCAGCTTAAAAGGACAGAGCACAGATACGCAGTATTTT. This gives the protein CASSLKGQSTDTQYF.

This chain links TRBV7-9 with TRBJ2-3; D might be TRBD2 (6 bases). Trimming removed 5 bases at V and 2 bases at J, with 17 bases between. The CDR3 consists of 16 residues. CDR1 is SEHNR, CDR2 FQNEAQ, per germline (reference sequence). This CDR3 is CASSPRGSGDTDTQYF. CDR3 bases: TGTGCCAGCAGCCCCAGAGGTAGCGGCGACACAGATACGCAGTATTTT. Looking up the rest from reference TRBV7-9 and TRBJ2-3 gives the full variable domain: DTGVSQNPRHKITKRGQNVTFRCDPISEHNRLYWYRQTLGQGPEFLTYFQNEAQLEKSRLLSDRFSAERPKGSFSTLEIQRTEQGDSAMYLCASSPRGSGDTDTQYFGPGTRLTVL.

This chain connects TRBV30 to TRBJ2-7; 7 nucleotides agree with TRBD2. The V gene's germline CDR1 is GTSNPN and CDR2 SVGIG (reference sequence). J lost 2 bases, V lost 2 bases, and 3 bases had no gene match. There are 13 residues in the CDR3. The CDR3 spells CAWSPLAAYEQYF. The CDR3 DNA is TGTGCCTGGAGTCCCCTAGCGGCCTACGAGCAGTACTTC.